Each of the 8 T cell receptor beta chains below was sequenced from the same sample in a study of T cells in Graves' hyperthyroidism and ophthalmopathy. TCR beta CDR3 sequences were amplified from RNA transcripts. A set of HTBI primers served as the primers for a first-round RT-PCR of the TCR CDR3. TCRdb independently ran MiXCR on the multiplex PCR reads; one entry per CDR3 protein. The sample has a few hundred thousand distinct CDR3 sequences, roughly 20% seen once. Sequencing was performed on blood. The receptor source for this set is a man aged 18 to 29 with Graves' hyperthyroidism.

This clonotype was recorded many times. V usage is TRBV12-3 or TRBV12-4 and J usage is TRBJ1-1; a weak D match, TRBD1 (5 bases). V was trimmed by 5 bases and J by 2 bases, leaving 12 bases between them. CDR3 length: 14 amino acids. The CDR3 here is CASSVARGNTEAFF. CDR3 nucleotides: TGTGCCAGCAGTGTTGCAAGGGGTAACACTGAAGCTTTCTTT.

This clonotype came up many times. V gene TRBV6-2 or TRBV6-3 combines with J gene TRBJ2-7, with 10 bases aligning to TRBD1. The junction had 3 bases not matched to a gene; V was cut back by 2 bases and J by 5 bases. The CDR3 runs 14 residues. From germline, CDR1 is MNHEY and CDR2 SVGEGT. DNA for the CDR3: TGTGCCAGCAGTTACGGACAGGGGGTCCACGAGCAGTACTTC. Protein: CASSYGQGVHEQYF.

This rearrangement joins TRBV11-2 to TRBJ1-1; no clear D gene. Trimming removed 5 bases at V and 8 bases at J, with 12 bases between. Germline V gene lookup returns CDR1 SGHAT and CDR2 FQNNGV. The CDR3 has 12 amino acids. CDR3 amino acids: CASSPGPGEAFF. The DNA for the CDR3 is TGTGCCAGCAGCCCTGGACCGGGAGAAGCTTTCTTT.

This clonotype appeared a few times. The chain employs TRBV20-1 and TRBJ1-2; no firm D call. Trimming took 0 bases from V and 2 from J, leaving 7 bases between them. Germline CDR1 DFQATT, CDR2 SNEGSKA (reference sequence). This CDR3 contains 13 residues. The CDR3 is CSARDVVNYGYTF. In nucleotides, the CDR3 is TGCAGTGCTAGAGACGTCGTGAACTATGGCTACACCTTC.

At least ten counts were recorded for this clonotype. This sequence joins TRBV2 and TRBJ1-5, with D maybe TRBD1 (5 bases). The CDR3 sequence is 12 residues long. V lost 7 bases and J 6 bases, leaving 10 bases between the germline ends. Germline V gene sequence: CDR1 SNHLY, CDR2 FYNNEI. The CDR3 region has the DNA TGTGCCAGCACGGGGGAAGGTCAGCCCCAGCATTTT. Its translation: CASTGEGQPQHF.

This clonotype was seen repeatedly, ten times or more. The rearrangement joins TRBV28 to TRBJ2-5; D is possibly TRBD2 (6 bases). This CDR3 is built from 12 residues. Germline CDR1 is MDHEN and CDR2 is SYDVKM. Trimming removed 10 bases at V and 2 bases at J, with 11 bases between. CDR3 in DNA: TGTGCCACCGACGGGACTCAAGAGACCCAGTACTTC. Translation gives CATDGTQETQYF.

This clonotype has more than one count but fewer than ten. An end of the junction differs from the germline gene, which may be a read error. V and J are TRBV18 and TRBJ1-1, with D maybe TRBD1 (6 bases). The CDR3 has 16 residues. Germline CDR1 KGHSH, CDR2 LQKENI. CDR3 loop: CASSPPLRTVNTEACF. The CDR3 bases are TGTGCCAGCTCACCCCCTCTTCGGACAGTTAACACTGAAGCTTGCTTT.

V is TRBV12-3 or TRBV12-4 and J is TRBJ1-2, with 9 bases fitting TRBD1. J lost 2 bases, V lost 5 bases, and 3 bases had no gene match. This CDR3 comprises 14 residues. CDR3 amino acids: CASSHRGRNYGYTF. The CDR3 coding sequence is TGTGCCAGCAGTCACAGGGGGCGGAACTATGGCTACACCTTC.